These T cell receptor beta chains were read from a single sample in a study of shared clonotypes between healthy human individuals. TCRdb's copy holds only in-frame clones and misses some; the assay was immunoSEQ multiplex PCR. The sample records about 1.5 million clones, about 98% being singletons. The sequenced sample was naive CD4+ T cells sorted from blood. These receptor sequences come from a man under 40 in good health. Both conserved end residues are part of each CDR3. D genes are given only for firm matches. Clone size is shown for a subset of rows, as once, few, many or a class of expanded clone.

j_gene: TRBJ2-3; v_gene: TRBV4-3; d_gene: NA; abundance: NA; CDR3aa: CASSHQSGTTFGTQYF; CDR3nt: TGCGCCAGCAGCCACCAATCAGGGACCACCTTTGGTACGCAGTATTTT
j_gene: TRBJ1-4; v_gene: TRBV29-1; d_gene: NA; abundance: NA; CDR3aa: CTGRSGEKLFF; CDR3nt: TGCACCGGCCGGTCGGGCGAAAAACTGTTTTTT
j_gene: TRBJ2-7; v_gene: TRBV28; d_gene: TRBD2; abundance: NA; CDR3aa: CASSSTGMGLSHEQYF; CDR3nt: TGTGCCAGCAGTTCCACGGGCATGGGACTATCCCACGAGCAGTACTTC
j_gene: TRBJ2-7; v_gene: TRBV27; d_gene: TRBD2; abundance: NA; CDR3aa: CASSFSAGRPYEQYF; CDR3nt: TGTGCCAGCAGTTTTTCAGCGGGACGCCCCTACGAGCAGTACTTC
j_gene: TRBJ2-2; v_gene: TRBV5-4; d_gene: NA; abundance: NA; CDR3aa: CASSLVSNTGELFF; CDR3nt: TGTGCCAGCAGCTTAGTGAGTAACACCGGGGAGCTGTTTTTT
j_gene: TRBJ2-3; v_gene: TRBV14; d_gene: NA; abundance: NA; CDR3aa: CASSQLTGFLGDTQYF; CDR3nt: TGTGCCAGCAGCCAACTAACAGGGTTTCTCGGAGATACGCAGTATTTT
j_gene: TRBJ2-4; v_gene: TRBV7-8; d_gene: TRBD1; abundance: NA; CDR3aa: CASSSDRRGMLAKNIQYF; CDR3nt: TGTGCCAGCAGCTCGGACAGGCGTGGGATGTTAGCCAAAAACATTCAGTACTTC
j_gene: TRBJ2-3; v_gene: TRBV5-1; d_gene: NA; abundance: NA; CDR3aa: CASSAGYPDTQYF; CDR3nt: TGCGCCAGCAGCGCCGGGTACCCAGATACGCAGTATTTT
j_gene: TRBJ2-1; v_gene: TRBV7-2; d_gene: NA; abundance: few; CDR3aa: CASSLGSRSYNEQFF; CDR3nt: TGTGCCAGCAGCTTAGGTAGCAGGAGTTACAATGAGCAGTTCTTC
j_gene: TRBJ1-2; v_gene: TRBV18; d_gene: NA; abundance: NA; CDR3aa: CASSPERYGYTF; CDR3nt: TGTGCCAGCTCACCGGAAAGATATGGCTACACCTTC
j_gene: TRBJ1-1; v_gene: TRBV27; d_gene: NA; abundance: once; CDR3aa: CASSHGAEAEAFF; CDR3nt: TGTGCCAGCAGTCACGGGGCTGAGGCTGAAGCTTTCTTT
j_gene: TRBJ2-2; v_gene: TRBV15; d_gene: NA; abundance: NA; CDR3aa: CATSRAAGSTGELFF; CDR3nt: TGTGCCACCAGCAGAGCGGCAGGGAGCACCGGGGAGCTGTTTTTT
j_gene: TRBJ2-2; v_gene: TRBV7-9; d_gene: NA; abundance: NA; CDR3aa: CASSLEYTGELFF; CDR3nt: TGTGCCAGCAGCTTAGAGTACACCGGGGAGCTGTTTTTT
j_gene: TRBJ2-1; v_gene: TRBV30; d_gene: TRBD2; abundance: NA; CDR3aa: CAWRGGTSGPSYNEQFF; CDR3nt: TGTGCCTGGAGGGGGGGGACTAGCGGGCCGTCCTACAATGAGCAGTTCTTC
j_gene: TRBJ2-1; v_gene: TRBV11-2; d_gene: TRBD1; abundance: NA; CDR3aa: CASRPLGQAHNEQFF; CDR3nt: TGTGCCAGCCGCCCTTTGGGACAGGCACACAATGAGCAGTTCTTC
j_gene: TRBJ1-1; v_gene: TRBV14; d_gene: NA; abundance: once; CDR3aa: CASSQLGGVTEAFF; CDR3nt: TGTGCCAGCAGCCAATTAGGGGGGGTCACTGAAGCTTTCTTT
j_gene: TRBJ2-7; v_gene: TRBV28; d_gene: NA; abundance: NA; CDR3aa: CASSLYWAEGNEQYF; CDR3nt: TGTGCCAGCAGTTTATATTGGGCGGAGGGGAACGAGCAGTACTTC
j_gene: TRBJ2-7; v_gene: TRBV11-2; d_gene: NA; abundance: once; CDR3aa: CASSRGQMYEQYF; CDR3nt: TGTGCCAGCAGCCGAGGACAGATGTACGAGCAGTACTTC
j_gene: TRBJ1-5; v_gene: TRBV2; d_gene: NA; abundance: NA; CDR3aa: CASKGYPPGSNQPQHF; CDR3nt: TGTGCCAGCAAAGGCTACCCCCCAGGGAGCAATCAGCCCCAGCATTTT
j_gene: TRBJ1-3; v_gene: TRBV2; d_gene: NA; abundance: once; CDR3aa: CASSVNREENTIYF; CDR3nt: TGTGCCAGCAGTGTAAACAGGGAGGAAAACACCATATATTTT
j_gene: TRBJ2-7; v_gene: TRBV19; d_gene: NA; abundance: NA; CDR3aa: CASSTVGSYEQYF; CDR3nt: TGTGCCAGTAGTACAGTTGGGTCCTACGAGCAGTACTTC
j_gene: TRBJ2-1; v_gene: TRBV11-2; d_gene: NA; abundance: NA; CDR3aa: CASSAGRSSYNEQFF; CDR3nt: TGTGCCAGCAGCGCAGGTCGGAGCTCCTACAATGAGCAGTTCTTC
j_gene: TRBJ2-7; v_gene: TRBV30; d_gene: TRBD2; abundance: NA; CDR3aa: CAWSVRREGEQYF; CDR3nt: TGTGCCTGGAGTGTACGGCGGGAGGGCGAGCAGTACTTC
j_gene: TRBJ2-7; v_gene: TRBV11-3; d_gene: NA; abundance: NA; CDR3aa: CASSWDSGPSYEQYF; CDR3nt: TGTGCCAGCAGCTGGGACTCGGGACCTAGCTACGAGCAGTACTTC
j_gene: TRBJ1-2; v_gene: TRBV11-2; d_gene: NA; abundance: NA; CDR3aa: CASSSRGRGQNFGYTF; CDR3nt: TGTGCCAGCAGCTCCCGAGGGCGAGGACAGAATTTTGGCTACACCTTC
j_gene: TRBJ1-2; v_gene: TRBV5-1; d_gene: NA; abundance: NA; CDR3aa: CASSRLGTKLNYGYTF; CDR3nt: TGCGCCAGCAGCCGCTTGGGGACAAAACTAAACTATGGCTACACCTTC
j_gene: TRBJ2-3; v_gene: TRBV5-4; d_gene: NA; abundance: NA; CDR3aa: CASSPPRTDTQYF; CDR3nt: TGTGCCAGCAGCCCCCCCCGGACAGATACGCAGTATTTT
j_gene: TRBJ2-5; v_gene: TRBV5-1; d_gene: NA; abundance: NA; CDR3aa: CASTGSGQETQYF; CDR3nt: TGCGCCAGCACGGGGAGTGGGCAAGAGACCCAGTACTTC
j_gene: TRBJ1-1; v_gene: TRBV4-3; d_gene: NA; abundance: once; CDR3aa: CASSHASGLNTEAFF; CDR3nt: TGCGCCAGCAGCCACGCTTCAGGGCTGAACACTGAAGCTTTCTTT
j_gene: TRBJ2-4; v_gene: TRBV11-2; d_gene: NA; abundance: once; CDR3aa: CASSLGQLDIQYF; CDR3nt: TGTGCCAGCAGCTTAGGACAGTTAGACATTCAGTACTTC
j_gene: TRBJ2-1; v_gene: TRBV5-1; d_gene: TRBD2; abundance: NA; CDR3aa: CASRTSGSGNEQFF; CDR3nt: TGCGCCAGCAGGACTAGCGGGAGTGGGAATGAGCAGTTCTTC
j_gene: TRBJ2-5; v_gene: TRBV7-8; d_gene: NA; abundance: NA; CDR3aa: CASSLGSQIGGTQYF; CDR3nt: TGTGCCAGCAGCTTAGGCAGTCAGATAGGTGGAACCCAGTACTTC
j_gene: TRBJ1-4; v_gene: TRBV27; d_gene: NA; abundance: once; CDR3aa: CASSSLNEKLFF; CDR3nt: TGTGCCAGCAGTTCGCTTAATGAAAAACTGTTTTTT
j_gene: TRBJ2-5; v_gene: TRBV5-1; d_gene: NA; abundance: NA; CDR3aa: CASSSTVVQETQYF; CDR3nt: TGCGCCAGCAGCTCGACAGTTGTACAAGAGACCCAGTACTTC
j_gene: TRBJ2-1; v_gene: TRBV6-6; d_gene: NA; abundance: NA; CDR3aa: CASSYGSSSYNEQFF; CDR3nt: TGTGCCAGCAGTTACGGCAGCAGCTCCTACAATGAGCAGTTCTTC
j_gene: TRBJ2-2; v_gene: TRBV5-4; d_gene: TRBD2; abundance: NA; CDR3aa: CASTSRASGSRTNTGELFF; CDR3nt: TGTGCCAGCACCTCCCGGGCTAGCGGGAGTAGAACTAACACCGGGGAGCTGTTTTTT
j_gene: TRBJ2-5; v_gene: TRBV5-1; d_gene: NA; abundance: NA; CDR3aa: CASSLGAGPKETQYF; CDR3nt: TGCGCCAGCAGCTTGGGCGCAGGTCCGAAAGAGACCCAGTACTTC
j_gene: TRBJ2-7; v_gene: TRBV27; d_gene: NA; abundance: once; CDR3aa: CASSLLGGRYEQYF; CDR3nt: TGTGCCAGCAGTTTATTGGGGGGGCGGTACGAGCAGTACTTC
j_gene: TRBJ2-1; v_gene: TRBV7-3; d_gene: TRBD2; abundance: NA; CDR3aa: CASSPAGGTYNEQFF; CDR3nt: TGTGCCAGCAGCCCCGCGGGAGGCACCTACAATGAGCAGTTCTTC
j_gene: TRBJ2-7; v_gene: TRBV6-1; d_gene: NA; abundance: NA; CDR3aa: CASSELQAGSYEQYF; CDR3nt: TGTGCCAGCAGTGAATTACAGGCGGGATCCTACGAGCAGTACTTC
j_gene: TRBJ1-3; v_gene: TRBV6-1; d_gene: TRBD1; abundance: NA; CDR3aa: CASSGDRIDSGNTIYF; CDR3nt: TGTGCCAGCAGTGGGGACAGGATCGACTCTGGAAACACCATATATTTT
j_gene: TRBJ1-2; v_gene: TRBV7-9; d_gene: TRBD1; abundance: few; CDR3aa: CASSFPQGDYGYTF; CDR3nt: TGTGCCAGCAGCTTTCCGCAGGGGGACTATGGCTACACCTTC
j_gene: TRBJ2-2; v_gene: TRBV6-5; d_gene: NA; abundance: NA; CDR3aa: CASRLGLAGELFF; CDR3nt: TGTGCCAGCAGACTAGGGCTAGCCGGGGAGCTGTTTTTT
j_gene: TRBJ2-1; v_gene: TRBV10-1; d_gene: TRBD2; abundance: NA; CDR3aa: CASSESQAGPYNEQFF; CDR3nt: TGCGCCAGCAGTGAGTCGCAAGCGGGGCCCTACAATGAGCAGTTCTTC
j_gene: TRBJ2-7; v_gene: TRBV7-8; d_gene: TRBD2; abundance: NA; CDR3aa: CASSLRAGGDYEQYF; CDR3nt: TGTGCCAGCAGCTTACGAGCGGGAGGGGACTACGAGCAGTACTTC
j_gene: TRBJ2-7; v_gene: TRBV6-1; d_gene: NA; abundance: NA; CDR3aa: CASSATPGPSYEQYF; CDR3nt: TGTGCCAGCAGTGCTACCCCTGGACCCTCATACGAGCAGTACTTC
j_gene: TRBJ2-5; v_gene: TRBV18; d_gene: NA; abundance: NA; CDR3aa: CASSPQNSGRGLETQYF; CDR3nt: TGTGCCAGCTCACCACAGAACTCAGGAAGGGGCTTGGAGACCCAGTACTTC
j_gene: TRBJ2-7; v_gene: TRBV5-4; d_gene: NA; abundance: NA; CDR3aa: CASSSQTPGEQYF; CDR3nt: TGTGCCAGCAGCTCCCAGACCCCCGGCGAGCAGTACTTC
j_gene: TRBJ2-7; v_gene: TRBV30; d_gene: NA; abundance: NA; CDR3aa: CAWSVPGASYEQYF; CDR3nt: TGTGCCTGGAGTGTACCTGGGGCCTCCTACGAGCAGTACTTC
j_gene: TRBJ2-4; v_gene: TRBV28; d_gene: TRBD2; abundance: NA; CDR3aa: CATEIAGGPDIQYF; CDR3nt: TGTGCCACCGAGATAGCGGGAGGGCCAGACATTCAGTACTTC
j_gene: TRBJ2-7; v_gene: TRBV30; d_gene: TRBD2; abundance: NA; CDR3aa: CAWSVLKLAGVGYEQYF; CDR3nt: TGTGCCTGGAGTGTACTCAAACTAGCGGGAGTTGGTTACGAGCAGTACTTC